This TCR beta chain appears in the sequencing data of a study of cytomegalovirus exposure and HLA in healthy donors. CDR1 and CDR2 (germline): SGHVS, FNYEAQ. V shed 6 bases, J shed 5 bases, and the junction held 6 bases outside the gene matches. The CDR3 has 15 residues. The repertoire was sequenced with immunoSEQ multiplex PCR; TCRdb's copy has only in-frame clones and lacks some. Here the sample spans tens of thousands of clones, 85% to 90% being singletons. An approximately 130-subject validation cohort, separate from the approximately 610-subject first cohort, supplied the donors. Study-level points and caveats: The study put around 180 TCR beta chains on its list as cytomegalovirus-associated. Accounts indicate the classifier identified cytomegalovirus status with strong specificity and sensitivity. Most sequenced TCRs were rare (though some public TCRs occurred in many donors).

Turning to this clone: Antigen: not known.

The rearrangement uses TRBV7-6 and TRBJ2-1; 11 bases line up with TRBD2. Sequencing used PBMCs. The sequence was collected from a woman aged 18-29 years in good health and CMV-seropositive. The CDR3, as DNA: TGTGCCAGCAGTTACGGGACTAGCGGAAACAATGAGCAGTTCTTC. Its translation is CASSYGTSGNNEQFF.